One and the same sample provided the 19 T cell receptor beta chains below, sequenced in a study of human T cells and chemical hapten exposure. Time point in this sample: patch test 2, 6 weeks after DPC sensitization. Described treatment: therapeutic diphenylcyclopropenone sensitization with weekly scalp DPC. TCRdb used MiXCR to reprocess the RACE reads, holding one entry per CDR3 protein. The data contain fewer than 85,000 distinct CDR3 sequences, 9.5% to 13% of them seen just once; the ten biggest clones take up around 1.6%. The sequences come from whole blood, collected in connection with sensitization to the hapten diphenylcyclopropenone (DPC). All receptors come from a man aged 18 to 30 with alopecia areata. Some clones in this sample may be carry-over from other donors' samples.

This clonotype occurred many times. The CDR3 nucleotides are TGTGCCAGCAGTACAGAGGCCCCTCTCCAGCATTTT. This codes for CASSTEAPLQHF. This chain joins TRBV2 and TRBJ1-5; D call uncertain. CDR1 is SNHLY and CDR2 is FYNNEI in the germline V gene. The CDR3 has 12 residues. V lost 5 bases to trimming and J lost 12 bases, with 14 bases between them.

This chain joins TRBV7-2 and TRBJ2-7, with D perhaps TRBD1 (6 bases). Germline CDR1 SGHTA, CDR2 FQGNSA. Trimming shortened V by 3 bases and J by 3 bases, and 12 bases separated the two germline ends. This CDR3 spans 14 amino acids. CDR3 sequence: CASSFGRGHYEQYF. The CDR3 DNA follows: TGTGCCAGCAGCTTTGGCAGGGGACACTACGAGCAGTACTTC.

This clonotype was seen ten or more times. The chain employs TRBV4-3 and TRBJ1-4; 7 nucleotides agree with TRBD1. CDR1 is LGHNA and CDR2 is YSLEER in the germline V gene. V dropped 1 base and J dropped 5; count of bases not matched to a gene: 7. CDR3 size: 16 residues. The CDR3 bases are TGCGCCAGCAGCCAAGGGGCCGGGACAGCGAATGAAAAACTGTTTTTT. Its translation is CASSQGAGTANEKLFF.

This clonotype has more than one count but fewer than ten. The chain carries TRBV5-5 and TRBJ1-2, with a weak D call TRBD1 (6 bases). CDR1 and CDR2 from the germline V gene are SGHKS and YYEKEE (reference sequence). The CDR3 has 14 amino acids. Trimming stripped 0 bases from V and 6 bases from J, with 12 bases between. The CDR3 region has the DNA TGTGCCAGCAGCTTGGGCACAGGGCGGAATGGCTACACCTTC. Amino acids: CASSLGTGRNGYTF.

This clonotype was seen repeatedly, ten times or more. The V and J genes are TRBV2 and TRBJ1-4; perhaps TRBD1 as D (6 bases). Trimming took 9 bases from V and 5 from J, leaving 10 bases between them. The CDR3 has 12 residues. The germline gives CDR1 SNHLY, CDR2 FYNNEI. The CDR3 region has the DNA TGTGCCAGTAACAGGGAAAATGAAAAACTGTTTTTT. It codes for CASNRENEKLFF. The whole variable domain, remainder taken from reference TRBV2 and TRBJ1-4, is EPEVTQTPSHQVTQMGQEVILRCVPISNHLYFYWYRQILGQKVEFLVSFYNNEISEKSEIFDDQFSVERPDGSNFTLKIRSTKLEDSAMYFCASNRENEKLFFGSGTQLSVL.

This clonotype was found many times. The V call is TRBV5-1, the J call TRBJ2-2, with 7 bases lining up with TRBD1. This CDR3 region has 16 residues. V trimming: 4 bases; J trimming: 1 base; junction bases outside the gene matches: 7. Germline CDR1 is SGHRS and CDR2 is YFSETQ. The CDR3: CASSGGRDRNTGELFF. The CDR3 DNA reads TGCGCCAGCAGCGGAGGCCGGGACAGGAACACCGGGGAGCTGTTTTTT.

The table lists this clonotype with a few counts. CDR3 amino acids: CASSLGRDTDTQYF. DNA for the CDR3: TGTGCCAGCAGCTTAGGCAGGGACACAGATACGCAGTATTTT. The chain employs TRBV7-6 and TRBJ2-3; the D gene is possibly TRBD1 (5 bases). The germline CDR1 and CDR2 sequences are SGHVS and FNYEAQ. V was clipped by 1 base and J by 2 bases, with 7 bases between them. This CDR3 comprises 14 residues.

This clonotype was detected ten times or more. CDR3 coding DNA: TGTGCCAGCAGCCCTACCGCGACTAGCGGGACAGAGACCCAGTACTTC. As protein: CASSPTATSGTETQYF. The V gene is TRBV7-6, the J gene TRBJ2-5; 11 bases align to TRBD2. With V trimmed by 5 bases and J by 4 bases, 9 bases remained unmatched. The CDR3 consists of 16 residues. The germline gives CDR1 SGHVS, CDR2 FNYEAQ.

This clonotype has a count of ten or more. The chain joins TRBV11-2 to TRBJ2-1, with D tentatively TRBD1 (5 bases). Germline CDR1 is SGHAT and CDR2 is FQNNGV. The CDR3 length is 15 residues. V lost 7 bases, J lost 1 base, and 14 bases lay in between. The CDR3 spells CASTRFRDSYNEQFF. The CDR3, as DNA: TGTGCCAGCACCCGATTCAGGGATTCCTACAATGAGCAGTTCTTC.

This clonotype came up a few times. The CDR3 loop reads CASSSSYILAKNIQYF. The CDR3 nucleotides read TGTGCCAGCAGCTCCAGTTACATATTAGCCAAAAACATTCAGTACTTC. The rearrangement uses TRBV27 and TRBJ2-4; D is unresolved. V was pared by 6 bases and J by 0 bases, with 15 bases between. Per the germline V gene, CDR1 is MNHEY and CDR2 is SMNVEV (reference sequence). This CDR3 has 16 amino acids.

CDR3 loop: CASTLSGQLNTEAFF. DNA of the CDR3: TGTGCCAGCACTCTAAGCGGGCAGTTGAACACTGAAGCTTTCTTT. This sequence joins TRBV6-6 and TRBJ1-1, with no clear D. This CDR3 spans 15 amino acids. Germline V CDR1 and CDR2: MNHNY, SVGAGI (reference sequence). Trimming stripped 7 bases from V and 0 bases from J, with 15 bases between.

There are many counts of this clonotype. J is TRBJ2-3 and V is TRBV27; D may be TRBD1 or TRBD2 (6 bases each). Germline lookup yields CDR1 MNHEY and CDR2 SMNVEV (reference sequence). The CDR3 covers 15 residues. Trimming took off 3 bases at V and 3 bases at J, with 13 bases between the two ends. CDR3 sequence: CASSFEGGLTDTQYF. The CDR3 region has the DNA TGTGCCAGCAGTTTCGAGGGGGGATTGACAGATACGCAGTATTTT.

V gene TRBV2 combines with J gene TRBJ2-1; TRBD1 matches at 9 bases. The ends lost 7 bases at V and 0 bases at J; junction bases unmatched: 1. The CDR3 contains 14 residues. Germline CDR1 SNHLY, CDR2 FYNNEI. The DNA for the CDR3 is TGTGCCAGCAAGGGACAGGGCTCCTACAATGAGCAGTTCTTC. This codes for CASKGQGSYNEQFF. The entire variable domain, with the rest obtained from reference TRBV2 and TRBJ2-1, is as follows: EPEVTQTPSHQVTQMGQEVILRCVPISNHLYFYWYRQILGQKVEFLVSFYNNEISEKSEIFDDQFSVERPDGSNFTLKIRSTKLEDSAMYFCASKGQGSYNEQFFGPGTRLTVL.

The chain uses TRBV18 and TRBJ1-3; D gene uncertain. Germline CDR1 and CDR2: KGHSH and LQKENI. The CDR3 length is 14 residues. Trimming pared 6 bases from V and 0 bases from J, leaving 9 bases between. The CDR3 loop reads CASSDGSSGNTIYF. In DNA form, the CDR3 reads TGTGCCAGCTCCGACGGAAGCTCTGGAAACACCATATATTTT.

The chain combines TRBV3-1 with TRBJ2-1, with D possibly matching TRBD2 (5 bases). Per the germline V gene, CDR1 is LGHDT and CDR2 is YNNKEL (reference sequence). The ends were cut back, 2 bases at V and 7 bases at J, with 9 bases in the middle. The CDR3 covers 13 residues. CDR3 region: CASSQTRGNEQFF. The CDR3 DNA reads TGTGCCAGCAGCCAAACGAGAGGGAATGAGCAGTTCTTC.

This clonotype came up many times. The chain joins TRBV2 to TRBJ1-1; the D is unclear. The CDR3 totals 9 residues. V lost 8 bases and J 4 bases, leaving 2 bases between the germline ends. Germline CDR1 SNHLY, CDR2 FYNNEI. The CDR3 coding sequence is TGTGCCAGCCGCACTGAAGCTTTCTTT. The encoded protein is CASRTEAFF.

There are many counts of this clonotype. This chain connects TRBV11-2 to TRBJ2-2, with D perhaps TRBD2 (6 bases). The CDR3 runs 16 residues. Deletions cut 1 base from V and 3 bases from J, with 12 bases between. CDR1 is SGHAT, CDR2 FQNNGV, per germline. The DNA for the CDR3 is TGTGCCAGCAGCTTAGTTTCGCTAGCGTACACCGGGGAGCTGTTTTTT. It is translated as CASSLVSLAYTGELFF.

V usage is TRBV6-1 and J usage is TRBJ1-2; weak D call: TRBD1 (5 bases). The CDR3 runs 14 residues. Trimming cost V 0 bases and J 7 bases, with 12 bases left between them. Germline CDR1 reads MNHNS; CDR2 reads SASEGT. The CDR3 DNA is TGTGCCAGCAGTGAAGCAGGGGAAGGGCTTGGCTACACCTTC. It codes for CASSEAGEGLGYTF.

The sample holds a few counts of this clonotype. V is TRBV29-1 and J is TRBJ2-1; 11 nucleotides agree with TRBD1. V lost 6 bases to trimming and J lost 7 bases; unmatched junction nucleotides: 5. Germline values: CDR1 SQVTM, CDR2 ANQGSEA. The CDR3 runs 13 residues. The CDR3 sequence: CSVGRDRGNEQFF. The CDR3 DNA reads as TGCAGCGTCGGCAGGGACAGGGGGAATGAGCAGTTCTTC.